The rows below give T cell receptor beta chains drawn from one sample of a study of technical replicates of blood from a handful of donors. Assay: immunoSEQ multiplex PCR; the TCRdb copy retains only in-frame clones and omits some. The table records tens of thousands of clones, 80% to 95% of them present only once. Sequencing was performed on T cells isolated from PBMCs. Receptors originate from a human donor in good health. Both conserved end residues are part of each CDR3. D genes are given only for firm matches.

j_call v_call d_call cdr3_nt cdr3_aa
TRBJ2-5 TRBV30 - TGTGCCTGGAGTAGTACTTTCCAAGAGACCCAGTACTTC CAWSSTFQETQYF
TRBJ2-7 TRBV2 TRBD1 TGTGCCAGCAGTGTAGAATGGGACAGGGGCTCCCACGAGCAGTACTTC CASSVEWDRGSHEQYF
TRBJ2-3 TRBV7-3 - TGTGCCAGCAGCTTATTAGCCTCGGGCACAGATACGCAGTATTTT CASSLLASGTDTQYF
TRBJ2-5 TRBV30 TRBD2 TGTGCCTGGGGGGGACTACTGTACCAAGAGACCCAGTACTTC CAWGGLLYQETQYF
TRBJ2-7 TRBV11-1 TRBD2 TGTGCCAGCAGCGTGGGGACTAGCGTACCCTACGAGCAGTACTTC CASSVGTSVPYEQYF
TRBJ2-3 TRBV27 TRBD2 TGTGCCAGATTAGCGGGTACGAGCACAGATACGCAGTATTTT CARLAGTSTDTQYF
TRBJ1-1 TRBV6-6 - TGTGCCAGCAGTTACTACGGCACTGAAGCTTTCTTT CASSYYGTEAFF
TRBJ2-7 TRBV27 - TGTGCCAGCAGTTTATTTTACTTGAGCTCCTACGAGCAGTACTTC CASSLFYLSSYEQYF
TRBJ2-1 TRBV7-9 TRBD2 TGTGCCAGCAGCTTAAGCGAGCGGGAAAATGAGCAGTTCTTC CASSLSERENEQFF
TRBJ1-2 TRBV7-3 - TGTGCCAGCAGACAGGAGCGAACCAATGGCTATGGCTACACCTTC CASRQERTNGYGYTF
TRBJ2-1 TRBV19 TRBD2 TGTGCCAGTAGTCTCGGACTAGTGTTGGATGAGCAGTTCTTC CASSLGLVLDEQFF
TRBJ1-1 TRBV4-3 - TGCGCCAGCAGCCGACTCGGGATGGCCACTGAAGCTTTCTTT CASSRLGMATEAFF
TRBJ2-7 TRBV5-1 TRBD2 TGCGCCAGCAGCTTGGAAGCGGGAGGTACCTACGAGCAGTACTTC CASSLEAGGTYEQYF
TRBJ2-3 TRBV27 TRBD2 TGTGCCAGCGATACCCGAGCGGGAGGGCCAGATACGCAGTATTTT CASDTRAGGPDTQYF
TRBJ1-5 TRBV6-1 - TGTGCCAGCAGTGAAAGAGCTCAACAGCCCCAGCATTTT CASSERAQQPQHF
TRBJ2-1 TRBV5-1 - TGCGCCAGCAGCATGACAGGCAGCTCCTACAATGAGCAGTTCTTC CASSMTGSSYNEQFF
TRBJ2-5 TRBV5-4 TRBD2 TGTGCCAGCAGCTTGATTCTAGCGGGGACCCAAGAGACCCAGTACTTC CASSLILAGTQETQYF